The 19 T cell receptor beta chains presented below share a single source sample, sequenced in a study of post-analysis software for immune sequencing data (dated by TCRdb to between 2015 and 2016). The library was built by means of PCR. The instrument was an Illumina HiSeq 2500. To reduce PCR and sequencing biases, unique molecular identifiers were built into the TCR beta cDNA libraries. Through fastp at Q25 and MiXCR, TCRdb rebuilt clones from the public reads, retaining in-frame beta chains. CDR3 protein sequences are deduplicated, and each keeps its most common genes and DNA. This sample lists roughly 400,000 distinct CDR3 sequences; approximately 38% were detected once. Together, the top ten hold around 8% of the sample. These receptors' antigens are unknown. Paper-wide results and their limitations: A handful of TRBV segments, including TRBV5-6, TRBV5-1 and TRBV20-1, were significantly more frequent in patients than controls.

The material sequenced was blood. The origin of the receptors is a girl aged 2 to 10 with multiple sclerosis.

The CDR3 DNA reads TGTGCCACCAAGGGACAGGGAATAGACACTGAAGCTTTCTTT. It codes for CATKGQGIDTEAFF. The gene calls are TRBV27 and TRBJ1-1; 9 positions match TRBD1. Germline V gives CDR1 MNHEY, CDR2 SMNVEV (reference sequence). CDR3 length equals 14 residues. Losses at the gene ends were 10 bases for V and 3 bases for J; bases not matched to a gene: 9.

This clonotype was observed a few times. CDR3 loop: CASSWDRVDYEQYF. In DNA form, the CDR3 reads TGTGCCAGCAGCTGGGACAGGGTGGACTACGAGCAGTACTTC. The rearrangement uses TRBV5-5 and TRBJ2-7; the match to TRBD1 covers 9 bases. The V gene end was trimmed by 3 bases and the J gene end by 3 bases; junction bases not matched to a gene: 4. The V gene's germline CDR1 is SGHKS and CDR2 YYEKEE (reference sequence). The CDR3 is 14 amino acids.

This clonotype showed up just once. One end of the junction varies from germline; a read error may be responsible. CDR3 nucleotides: TGCGCCGGCAGCTTGGGTGTGGCAGGGGAGTCCTCACTGTTTTTT. Its translation is CAGSLGVAGESSLFF. The genes are TRBV5-1 and TRBJ1-4; tentatively, D is TRBD1 (6 bases). Per the germline V gene, CDR1 is SGHRS and CDR2 is YFSETQ. This CDR3 region has 15 residues.

This clonotype was counted only a few times. The V gene is TRBV5-1, the J gene TRBJ1-2, with 8 bases fitting TRBD1. From germline, CDR1 is SGHRS and CDR2 YFSETQ. J lost 6 bases, V lost 4 bases, and 8 bases had no gene match. The CDR3 covers 14 residues. As DNA, the CDR3 is TGCGCCAGCAGCCCGGACAGGGCGGTCGATGGCTACACCTTC. Amino acid sequence: CASSPDRAVDGYTF.

A few counts support this clonotype. The chain recombines TRBV3-1 with TRBJ2-1; TRBD2 aligns across 7 bases. The CDR3 is made up of 15 amino acids. Germline CDR1 and CDR2: LGHDT and YNNKEL (reference sequence). Losses at the gene ends were 5 bases for V and 4 bases for J; bases not matched to a gene: 8. This chain's CDR3 is CASSKIGTTYNEQFF. The CDR3 region has the DNA TGTGCCAGCAGCAAAATCGGGACTACATACAATGAGCAGTTCTTC.

This chain connects TRBV6-5 to TRBJ2-5, with D uncertain. In germline, CDR1 is MNHEY, CDR2 SVGAGI. This CDR3 contains 13 residues. Deletions cut 5 bases from V and 0 bases from J, with 7 bases between. CDR3 sequence (DNA): TGTGCCAGCAGTCCTTCCAACCAAGAGACCCAGTACTTC. Translated: CASSPSNQETQYF.

The chain is built from TRBV3-1 and TRBJ2-1; 10 bases map to TRBD2. V trimming: 4 bases; J trimming: 4 bases; junction bases outside the gene matches: 7. This CDR3 comprises 16 residues. The germline V gene has CDR1 LGHDT and CDR2 YNNKEL (reference sequence). This chain's CDR3 is CASSRVASGGYNEQFF. Written as DNA, the CDR3 is TGTGCCAGCAGCCGCGTCGCTAGCGGGGGATACAATGAGCAGTTCTTC.

This clonotype was observed a handful of times. At one end, the junction sequence differs from germline, possibly due to a read error. This chain uses TRBV29-1 with TRBJ2-3; 13 bases map to TRBD2. Germline assignment: CDR1 SQVTM and CDR2 ANQGSEA. The CDR3 sequence is 15 residues long. The CDR3, as DNA: TGCAGCGTTGAGAGGACTAGCGGGAGCATAGATACGCAGTATTTT. It encodes CSVERTSGSIDTQYF.

The chain links TRBV20-1 to TRBJ1-5; D perhaps matches TRBD1 (5 bases). Germline V gene lookup returns CDR1 DFQATT and CDR2 SNEGSKA (reference sequence). Trimming removed 5 bases at V and 5 bases at J, with 16 bases between. CDR3 length equals 14 residues. The CDR3: CSAQPGGGDQPQHF. Here the CDR3 DNA reads TGCAGTGCTCAACCGGGTGGGGGGGATCAGCCCCAGCATTTT.

There are a few counts of this clonotype. V gene TRBV28 combines with J gene TRBJ2-7; D is uncertain. The CDR3 runs 14 residues. The germline V gene encodes CDR1 MDHEN and CDR2 SYDVKM. The V and J ends lost 3 bases and 2 bases respectively, with 11 bases between them. The CDR3 reads CASSFGRRTYEQYF. The DNA of the CDR3 is TGTGCCAGCAGTTTTGGACGCCGGACCTACGAGCAGTACTTC.

In this sample, this clonotype turned up a few times. The chain carries TRBV5-6 and TRBJ2-3; D may be TRBD2 (6 bases). Per germline, CDR1 SGHDT and CDR2 YYEEEE. The CDR3 consists of 16 residues. Trimming shortened V by 2 bases and J by 3 bases, and 16 bases separated the two germline ends. The CDR3 DNA reads as TGTGCCAGCAGCTTTTTTCCTAGCGCCAATACAGATACGCAGTATTTT. Translated, it gives CASSFFPSANTDTQYF. Supplemented by reference TRBV5-6 and TRBJ2-3, the full variable domain reads DAGVTQSPTHLIKTRGQQVTLRCSPKSGHDTVSWYQQALGQGPQFIFQYYEEEERQRGNFPDRFSGHQFPNYSSELNVNALLLGDSALYLCASSFFPSANTDTQYFGPGTRLTVL.

This clonotype was counted a few times. The rearrangement uses TRBV7-6 and TRBJ2-3; 9 bases line up with TRBD2. CDR1 and CDR2 from the germline V gene are SGHVS and FNYEAQ. The ends lost 3 bases at V and 5 bases at J; junction bases unmatched: 9. There are 16 residues in the CDR3. The CDR3 loop is CASSFPPSGGRDTQYF. For the CDR3, the DNA is TGTGCCAGCAGCTTCCCCCCGAGCGGGGGGAGAGATACGCAGTATTTT.

Comments on this clonotype: Sequence at one end of the junction differs from germline and may be a read error. V and J are TRBV6-6 and TRBJ1-2; 12 bases align to TRBD1. This CDR3 contains 15 residues. Germline V gene data show CDR1 as MNHNY and CDR2 as SVGAGI (reference sequence). DNA for the CDR3: TGTACCAGCTTTTTGGGACAGGGGGCTGACTATGGCTACACCTTC. Translation gives CTSFLGQGADYGYTF.

As concerns this clonotype: A much larger clone is a single base away; this may be a read error. The V call is TRBV28, the J call TRBJ2-5; the D is unclear. Germline CDR1 is MDHEN and CDR2 is SYDVKM. CDR3 length equals 11 residues. The V end was cut by 2 bases, the J end by 5 bases, with 3 bases between. The CDR3, as DNA: TGTGCCAGCAGTTTAACGGAGACCCAGTACTTC. Amino acids: CASSLTETQYF. Variable domain in full (rest from reference TRBV28 and TRBJ2-5): DVKVTQSSRYLVKRTGEKVFLECVQDMDHENMFWYRQDPGLGLRLIYFSYDVKMKEKGDIPEGYSVSREKKERFSLILESASTNQTSMYLCASSLTETQYFGPGTRLLVL.

This clonotype occurred a few times. This chain joins TRBV12-3 or TRBV12-4 and TRBJ2-7; D may be TRBD1 (6 bases). Trimming stripped 5 bases from V and 2 bases from J, with 13 bases between. This CDR3 contains 14 residues. CDR3 sequence reads: CASSPRRTAYEQYF. DNA for the CDR3: TGTGCCAGCAGTCCGCGCCGGACAGCCTACGAGCAGTACTTC.

This clonotype showed up just a few times. This sequence joins TRBV29-1 and TRBJ2-7; D gene uncertain. V was pared by 1 base and J by 3 bases, with 10 bases between. The CDR3 loop spans 13 amino acids. Germline lookup yields CDR1 SQVTM and CDR2 ANQGSEA. CDR3 region: CSVEGSRGYEQYF. DNA of the CDR3: TGCAGCGTTGAAGGATCCCGAGGCTACGAGCAGTACTTC.

This clonotype was seen more than once but under ten times. The genes are TRBV5-6 and TRBJ2-5; D is unclear. Germline CDR1 SGHDT, CDR2 YYEEEE. This CDR3 is 15 amino acids long. Trimming took off 3 bases at V and 2 bases at J, with 14 bases between the two ends. In DNA form, the CDR3 reads TGTGCCAGCAGCTCACTCGACACGTCTCAAGAGACCCAGTACTTC. This encodes CASSSLDTSQETQYF.

The V and J genes are TRBV5-1 and TRBJ1-6; possible D gene TRBD1, 6 bases. Trimming removed 0 bases at V and 9 bases at J, with 13 bases between. Germline CDR1 is SGHRS and CDR2 is YFSETQ. The CDR3 has 15 residues. CDR3 DNA: TGCGCCAGCAGCTTGGAGGGGGATTGGGTTTCACCCCTCCACTTT. This translates into CASSLEGDWVSPLHF.

The V call is TRBV5-1, the J call TRBJ2-1; tentatively, D is TRBD1 (5 bases). The CDR3 sequence is 13 residues long. CDR1 is SGHRS, CDR2 YFSETQ, per germline. The V end lost 3 bases, the J end lost 5 bases, and 9 bases lay between the germline ends. CDR3 in amino acids: CASSWGPNNEQFF. The CDR3 region has the DNA TGCGCCAGCAGCTGGGGCCCAAACAATGAGCAGTTCTTC.